The rows below give T cell receptor beta chains drawn from one sample of a study of T-cell memory formation after mild COVID-19. MiXCR, run by TCRdb on the 5' RACE reads, gives a single entry per CDR3 protein. The sample carries a few hundred thousand distinct CDR3 sequences, 20% to 25% recorded once. The specimen sequenced was PBMCs or a T cell subset sorted from them (not recorded which). These receptors all come from a young man who had mild COVID-19 (a few samples of this study predate the infection). Cell type and time point are not known. The CDR3 runs from the conserved cysteine through the conserved F or W. The order of the fields is clone size, V gene, J gene, D gene, CDR3 protein, CDR3 DNA. The D gene is left open where the match is weak. Only part of the rows carry a size: once, few, many, or a class if the clone is expanded.

>few|TRBV4-1|TRBJ2-3|NA
CASSQEGPVGADTQYF
TGCGCCAGCAGCCAAGAAGGCCCGGTGGGGGCAGATACGCAGTATTTT
>NA|TRBV29-1|TRBJ2-5|NA
CSVQSHGLETQYF
TGCAGCGTTCAATCCCACGGTTTGGAGACCCAGTACTTC
>few|TRBV7-9|TRBJ2-3|NA
CASSLKEAGATDTQYF
TGTGCCAGCAGCTTAAAGGAGGCAGGGGCCACAGATACGCAGTATTTT
>many|TRBV12-3/TRBV12-4|TRBJ2-7|NA
CASSLTGSYEQYF
TGCGCCAGCAGCTTGACGGGATCCTACGAGCAGTACTTC
>NA|TRBV6-5|TRBJ2-1|NA
CASSYSSGMDEQFF
TGTGCCAGCAGTTACTCGTCAGGGATGGATGAGCAGTTCTTC
>NA|TRBV14|TRBJ2-4|NA
CASSQVGSDSKNIQYF
TGTGCCAGCAGCCAAGTCGGCTCGGACAGCAAAAACATTCAGTACTTC
>NA|TRBV5-1|TRBJ2-1|NA
CASTDRTDHNEQFF
TGCGCCAGCACCGATAGGACAGACCACAATGAGCAGTTCTTC
>NA|TRBV6-2/TRBV6-3|TRBJ1-2|TRBD1
CASGQGRYGYTF
TGTGCCAGCGGACAGGGACGATATGGCTACACCTTC
>NA|TRBV4-2|TRBJ1-1|NA
CASSRGPGTEAFF
TGTGCCAGCAGCCGGGGTCCCGGCACTGAAGCTTTCTTT
>few|TRBV7-9|TRBJ1-1|NA
CASSLADTPNTEAFF
TGTGCCAGCAGCTTAGCCGACACTCCGAACACTGAAGCTTTCTTT
>NA|TRBV7-9|TRBJ1-1|NA
CASSRKGYADTEAFF
TGTGCCAGCAGCCGAAAAGGGTACGCCGACACTGAAGCTTTCTTT
>few|TRBV11-2|TRBJ1-2|NA
CASSLVPGVDGYTF
TGTGCCAGCAGCTTAGTACCGGGGGTAGATGGCTACACCTTC
>NA|TRBV7-3|TRBJ2-2|TRBD2
CASSFPSGGLNTGELFF
TGTGCCAGCAGCTTCCCAAGCGGGGGCCTTAACACCGGGGAGCTGTTTTTT
>NA|TRBV5-5|TRBJ1-2|TRBD1
CASSEGAHGYTF
TGTGCCAGCAGCGAGGGGGCCCATGGCTACACCTTC
>few|TRBV4-1|TRBJ2-3|NA
CASSPYTGPNGVTQYF
TGCGCCAGCAGCCCATATACGGGGCCAAACGGGGTTACGCAGTATTTT
>NA|TRBV20-1|TRBJ2-7|TRBD1
CSAIGTGSYEQYF
TGCAGTGCTATCGGGACAGGGTCCTACGAGCAGTACTTC
>NA|TRBV20-1|TRBJ2-5|TRBD2
CSARGYGGGETQYF
TGCAGTGCTAGAGGATACGGGGGGGGAGAGACCCAGTACTTC
>few|TRBV9|TRBJ2-7|TRBD1
CASSAWGTGTTYEQYF
TGTGCCAGCAGCGCATGGGGGACAGGGACAACCTACGAGCAGTACTTC
>many|TRBV2|TRBJ1-2|NA
CASEGNNYGYTF
TGTGCCAGCGAGGGGAATAACTATGGCTACACCTTC
>NA|TRBV7-2|TRBJ2-3|NA
CASSAGRYTDTQYF
TGTGCCAGCAGCGCTGGCCGATACACAGATACGCAGTATTTT
>NA|TRBV3-1|TRBJ2-3|TRBD1
CASSRGTGEADTQYF
TGTGCCAGCAGCCGCGGGACAGGGGAGGCAGATACGCAGTATTTT
>few|TRBV15|TRBJ2-1|TRBD1
CATSTDRGYNEQFF
TGTGCCACCAGCACGGACAGGGGCTACAATGAGCAGTTCTTC
>few|TRBV20-1|TRBJ2-5|TRBD1
CSATDRGYSRETQYF
TGCAGTGCCACTGACAGGGGGTATTCGAGAGAGACCCAGTACTTC
>NA|TRBV15|TRBJ2-2|TRBD1
CATSRVGQRYTGELFF
TGTGCCACCAGCAGAGTGGGACAGCGCTACACCGGGGAGCTGTTTTTT
>few|TRBV5-5|TRBJ2-1|TRBD2
CASNTGTSSYNEQFF
TGTGCCAGCAACACCGGGACTAGCTCCTACAATGAGCAGTTCTTC
>few|TRBV20-1|TRBJ2-7|TRBD1
CSARDRTSYEQYF
TGCAGTGCTAGGGACAGGACTTCCTACGAGCAGTACTTC
>NA|TRBV28|TRBJ1-2|NA
CASSLRRGGHYGYTF
TGTGCCAGCAGTTTAAGGCGGGGGGGGCACTATGGCTACACCTTC
>few|TRBV5-1|TRBJ2-1|TRBD2
CASSGLAGHEQFF
TGCGCCAGCAGCGGACTAGCGGGCCATGAGCAGTTCTTC
>NA|TRBV5-4|TRBJ1-2|NA
CASSLTGSYTF
TGTGCCAGCAGCTTGACAGGGAGCTACACCTTC
>many|TRBV6-2/TRBV6-3|TRBJ2-3|NA
CASSFDITTDTQYF
TGTGCCAGCAGTTTTGACATTACCACAGATACGCAGTATTTT
>few|TRBV4-3|TRBJ2-3|NA
CASSQQVPPSDTQYF
TGCGCCAGCAGCCAACAGGTGCCTCCTTCAGATACGCAGTATTTT
>NA|TRBV9|TRBJ2-7|NA
CASSANIDSYEQYF
TGTGCCAGCAGCGCCAACATCGACAGCTACGAGCAGTACTTC
>many|TRBV5-6|TRBJ1-4|NA
CASSFGSNEKLFF
TGTGCCAGCAGCTTTGGCAGCAATGAAAAACTGTTTTTT
>NA|TRBV24-1|TRBJ2-1|NA
CATSERDSYNEQFF
TGTGCCACCAGTGAGCGGGACAGCTACAATGAGCAGTTCTTC
>few|TRBV11-2|TRBJ2-3|TRBD2
CASSRRLAGGPDTQYF
TGTGCCAGCAGCCGCCGACTAGCGGGGGGGCCGGATACGCAGTATTTT
>NA|TRBV20-1|TRBJ2-1|NA
CSARDRHYNEQFF
TGCAGTGCTAGAGATCGACATTACAATGAGCAGTTCTTC
>NA|TRBV12-5|TRBJ2-3|TRBD1
CASGLEDRVTQYF
TGTGCTAGTGGTTTGGAGGACAGGGTAACGCAGTATTTT
>NA|TRBV21-1|TRBJ1-3|NA
CASSKEGDSSGNTIYF
TGTGCCAGCAGCAAAGAAGGGGACAGCTCTGGAAACACCATATATTTT
>few|TRBV7-2|TRBJ1-2|NA
CASSLEVRAYGYTF
TGTGCCAGCAGCTTAGAGGTCAGGGCCTATGGCTACACCTTC
>many|TRBV3-1|TRBJ2-5|NA
CASSQVGRETQYF
TGTGCCAGCAGCCAAGTTGGGCGAGAGACCCAGTACTTC
>many|TRBV5-6|TRBJ2-2|TRBD2
CASSLRRLAGQLSTGELFF
TGTGCCAGCAGCTTGCGGCGTCTAGCGGGGCAACTATCCACCGGGGAGCTGTTTTTT
>NA|TRBV28|TRBJ1-5|NA
CASSLGTRQPQHF
TGTGCCAGCAGTTTGGGTACAAGGCAGCCCCAGCATTTT
>few|TRBV5-1|TRBJ2-5|NA
CASSLERTQETQYF
TGCGCCAGCAGCTTGGAACGGACCCAAGAGACCCAGTACTTC